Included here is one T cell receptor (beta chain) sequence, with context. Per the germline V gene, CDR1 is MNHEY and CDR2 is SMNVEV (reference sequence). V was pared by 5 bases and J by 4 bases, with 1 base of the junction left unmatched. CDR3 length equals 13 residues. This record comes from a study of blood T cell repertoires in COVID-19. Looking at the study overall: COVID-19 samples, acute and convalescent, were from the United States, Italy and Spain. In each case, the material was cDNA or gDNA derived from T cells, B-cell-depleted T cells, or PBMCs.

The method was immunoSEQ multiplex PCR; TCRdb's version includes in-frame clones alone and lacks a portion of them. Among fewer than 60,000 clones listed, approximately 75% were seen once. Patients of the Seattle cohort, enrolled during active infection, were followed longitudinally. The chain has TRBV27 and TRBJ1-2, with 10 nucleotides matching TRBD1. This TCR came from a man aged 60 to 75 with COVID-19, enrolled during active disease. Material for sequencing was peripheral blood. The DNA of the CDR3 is TGTGCCAGCAGTGGGACAGGGGTCTATGGCTACACCTTC. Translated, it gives CASSGTGVYGYTF.